The clone carrying this T cell receptor (beta chain) came up once. This sample is drawn from a study of T-cell reconstitution after alpha-beta-depleted transplantation in children. Germline CDR1 MNHEY, CDR2 SVGEGT. Trimming pared 0 bases from V and 0 bases from J, leaving 12 bases between. The CDR3 extends over 18 amino acids. It was with unique molecular identifiers that the TCRbeta library was prepared. TCRdb itself ran the PCR reads through MiXCR, one entry per CDR3 protein. The sample lists about 610,000 distinct CDR3 sequences; roughly a tenth were seen once. Sequenced here: PBMCs from the stem cell graft donor, sampled from the stem cell graft. The gene calls are TRBV6-2 or TRBV6-3 and TRBJ2-6; D is ambiguous. This TCR was sampled from a human donor who donated a stem cell graft to a child with acute myeloid leukemia. CDR3 sequence reads: CASSYSRAPLSGANVLTF. The CDR3 DNA follows: TGTGCCAGCAGTTACTCTAGAGCCCCACTCTCTGGGGCCAACGTCCTGACTTTC.